The rows below give T cell receptor beta chains drawn from one sample of a study of blood T cell repertoires in COVID-19. TCRdb keeps only in-frame clones here, not all; method: immunoSEQ multiplex PCR. Among roughly 100,000 clones listed, roughly 87% were seen once. Sequencing was done on a sample of peripheral blood. These receptors originate from a human donor in a cohort sampled during active COVID-19. The CDR3 runs from the conserved cysteine through the conserved F or W. The order of the fields is J gene, V gene, clone size, D gene, CDR3 DNA, CDR3 protein. A D gene is named only where the DNA matches it firmly. Size is omitted from some rows. Given values are once, few, many or a class for expanded clones.

TRBJ2-7	TRBV19	NA	NA	TGTGCCAGTCTGGGGACAAATTACGAGCAGTACTTC	CASLGTNYEQYF
TRBJ2-3	TRBV28	NA	TRBD2	TGTGCCAGCAGGTTAGCGGGAGGGCCTAACACAGATACGCAGTATTTT	CASRLAGGPNTDTQYF
TRBJ2-2	TRBV5-1	NA	TRBD1	TGCGCCAGCAGCGTTTCCCCGGGACAGGGGGCGGTCGGGGAGCTGTTTTTT	CASSVSPGQGAVGELFF
TRBJ2-7	TRBV28	NA	TRBD1	TGTGCCAGCAGTCCACACGGGACAGACTACGAGCAGTACTTC	CASSPHGTDYEQYF
TRBJ2-4	TRBV5-6	NA	NA	TGTGCCAGCAGCGGCGGGGTAAACATTCAGTACTTC	CASSGGVNIQYF
TRBJ2-1	TRBV28	NA	TRBD2	TGTGCCAGCAGTTCTCTAGCGGAAAGCTCCTACAATGAGCAGTTCTTC	CASSSLAESSYNEQFF
TRBJ1-5	TRBV19	NA	NA	TGTGCCAGTAAGAGCCATGGGGGGAACGGGCAGCCCCAGCATTTT	CASKSHGGNGQPQHF
TRBJ2-7	TRBV12-5	NA	TRBD1	TGTGCTAGTGGTACTGACAGGGGAACCGAGCAGTACTTC	CASGTDRGTEQYF
TRBJ1-6	TRBV21-1	NA	NA	TGTGCCAGCAGCACAAGGACAGGGACCTTGAATTCACCCCTCCACTTT	CASSTRTGTLNSPLHF
TRBJ1-4	TRBV24-1	NA	TRBD1	TGTGCCACCAGTGATCAGAGACAGGGCGGTGAAAAACTGTTTTTT	CATSDQRQGGEKLFF
TRBJ2-3	TRBV20-1	NA	TRBD2	TGCAGTGCTAGTCCCGGGACTAGTCTCCCAGATACGCAGTATTTT	CSASPGTSLPDTQYF
TRBJ2-3	TRBV7-2	NA	NA	TGTGCCAGCAGCTTAACACCTCTGCTGGGGGGAAGTACGCAGTATTTT	CASSLTPLLGGSTQYF
TRBJ2-7	TRBV5-1	NA	TRBD2	TGCGCCAGCAGCGAGCCTTTAGCGGGAACCTACGAGCAGTACTTC	CASSEPLAGTYEQYF
TRBJ2-1	TRBV5-1	NA	TRBD2	TGCGCCAGCAGCTCTAGCGGGGGGGCAGATAATGAGCAGTTCTTC	CASSSSGGADNEQFF
TRBJ2-1	TRBV5-1	NA	TRBD2	TGCGCCAGCAGCTTGAGACCCGGCGGGACTAGGATCGATGAGCAGTTCTTC	CASSLRPGGTRIDEQFF
TRBJ2-3	TRBV9	NA	TRBD2	TGTGCCAGCAGCGTAGGCGGGGGGGATTCATTTAGCACAGATACGCAGTATTTT	CASSVGGGDSFSTDTQYF
TRBJ1-4	TRBV6-6	once	TRBD1	TGTGCCAGCAGTTTGACAGGGGCGTTTAATGAAAAACTGTTTTTT	CASSLTGAFNEKLFF
TRBJ2-7	TRBV16	NA	NA	TGTGCCAGCAGTCAACCGGGAACCTACGAGCAGTACTTC	CASSQPGTYEQYF
TRBJ1-2	TRBV5-4	NA	NA	TGTGCCAGCAGCCCGGGGTTCGAGGGCTACACCTTC	CASSPGFEGYTF
TRBJ2-1	TRBV4-1	NA	NA	TGCGCCAGCAGCCAAGATACAGGATACAATGAGCAGTTCTTC	CASSQDTGYNEQFF
TRBJ1-1	TRBV9	NA	NA	TGTGCCAGCAGCCGCGACGGGTGGAACACTGAAGCTTTCTTT	CASSRDGWNTEAFF
TRBJ2-1	TRBV11-2	once	NA	TGTGCCAGCAGCCAGGGGCGGGGGAATTACAATGAGCAGTTCTTC	CASSQGRGNYNEQFF
TRBJ2-1	TRBV20-1	once	TRBD2	TGCAGTGCTAGTCGGAGGGAGGGTTACAATGAGCAGTTCTTC	CSASRREGYNEQFF
TRBJ1-5	TRBV19	NA	NA	TGTGCCAGTAGTATAAATTCGGGGGAGGGTCAGCCCCAGCATTTT	CASSINSGEGQPQHF
TRBJ2-1	TRBV7-8	NA	TRBD2	TGTGCCAGCAGCTTAGTGGGTAGCGGGGGGTCCGAACCTTACAATGAGCAGTTCTTC	CASSLVGSGGSEPYNEQFF
TRBJ1-2	TRBV7-9	few	TRBD1	TGTGCCAGCAGCTTAGGGGACAGGGTAGGCAACTATGGCTACACCTTC	CASSLGDRVGNYGYTF
TRBJ2-7	TRBV6-6	NA	TRBD1	TGTGCCAGCACCCGACAGGGGGTCGGCTCCTACGAGCAGTACTTC	CASTRQGVGSYEQYF
TRBJ1-3	TRBV29-1	NA	TRBD1	TGCAGCGCCGGACAGGGGTACTCTGGAAACACCATATATTTT	CSAGQGYSGNTIYF
TRBJ2-1	TRBV11-3	NA	TRBD1	TGTGCCAGCAGCTTATCGGGACAGGCGAACTCCTACAATGAGCAGTTCTTC	CASSLSGQANSYNEQFF
TRBJ2-1	TRBV5-1	NA	NA	TGCGCCAGCAGCTTCAGGTACAATGAGCAGTTCTTC	CASSFRYNEQFF
TRBJ1-5	TRBV19	NA	NA	TGTGCCAGTAGTAGACCGGGGGACCCTCGATTGGCCCAGCATTTT	CASSRPGDPRLAQHF
TRBJ2-7	TRBV5-1	NA	TRBD1	TGCGCCAGCAGCTGGGGGACAGGGGGTCACCAGTACTTC	CASSWGTGGHQYF
TRBJ2-7	TRBV6-4	many	TRBD2	TGTGCCAGCAGGGCCTCAAGGACTAGCTGCTCCTACGAGCAGTACTTC	CASRASRTSCSYEQYF
TRBJ2-5	TRBV28	NA	TRBD2	TGTGCCAGCAGTTTATACGCTAGCGGCCAAGAGACCCAGTACTTC	CASSLYASGQETQYF
TRBJ1-2	TRBV5-4	NA	NA	TGTGCCAGCAGCTTGATCTACGGGGGGGATACGGGTAACTATGGCTACACCTTC	CASSLIYGGDTGNYGYTF
TRBJ1-5	TRBV25-1	NA	NA	TGTGCCAGCAGCGGTTATGAGGGCAGCGGCAATCAGCCCCAGCATTTT	CASSGYEGSGNQPQHF
TRBJ2-7	TRBV7-2	NA	TRBD2	TGTGCCAGCAGCTTGCTAGCGGAGGGGTACGAGCAGTACTTC	CASSLLAEGYEQYF
TRBJ2-5	TRBV9	NA	TRBD2	TGTGCCAGCAGCGTAGCGGGGGGGGGCGAGACCCAGTACTTC	CASSVAGGGETQYF
TRBJ1-2	TRBV3-1/TRBV3-2	NA	TRBD1	TGTGCCAGCAGGGACAGGGGTAACTATGGCTACACCTTC	CASRDRGNYGYTF
TRBJ2-7	TRBV5-1	NA	NA	TGCGCCAGCAGCCGTCAGGATTCCTCCTACGAGCAGTACTTC	CASSRQDSSYEQYF
TRBJ1-5	TRBV19	NA	NA	TGTGCCAGTAGTCCCCCCCCGTTATGGGGCCAGCCCCAGCATTTT	CASSPPPLWGQPQHF
TRBJ1-2	TRBV6-5	NA	NA	TGTGCCAGCAGTTACACTGGACTAAACTATGGCTACACCTTC	CASSYTGLNYGYTF
TRBJ2-1	TRBV5-4	NA	TRBD2	TGTGCCAGCAGGGGTGAGAACCGGGGGGGTGAGCAGTTCTTC	CASRGENRGGEQFF
TRBJ1-6	TRBV19	NA	NA	TGTGCCAGTAGTACCGGGGGAGGGGCAAGCTCCTATAATTCACCCCTCCACTTT	CASSTGGGASSYNSPLHF
TRBJ2-5	TRBV29-1	once	NA	TGCAGCGCGGGACGGAGCTCCCAAGAGACCCAGTACTTC	CSAGRSSQETQYF
TRBJ2-1	TRBV7-6	NA	NA	TGTGCCAGCAGCTTAGATCCGGGCAATGAGCAGTTCTTC	CASSLDPGNEQFF
TRBJ1-2	TRBV5-1	NA	TRBD1	TGCGCCAGCAGCCCGACAGGGGGCCAGTATGGCTACACCTTC	CASSPTGGQYGYTF
TRBJ2-3	TRBV5-1	NA	TRBD1	TGCGCCAGCAGCTTGGTGGGACAGGTCACAGATACGCAGTATTTT	CASSLVGQVTDTQYF
TRBJ1-2	TRBV7-3	NA	NA	TGTGCCAGCAGCTTGACCGGGACATCTGGCTACACCTTC	CASSLTGTSGYTF
TRBJ1-5	TRBV7-8	few	NA	TGTGCCAGCAGCTTAGCTGGCGGCGCAGACAATCAGCCCCAGCATTTT	CASSLAGGADNQPQHF
TRBJ2-7	TRBV6-5	NA	TRBD1	TGTGCCAGCAGCCCCGGGACAGGCTCCTACGAGCAGTACTTC	CASSPGTGSYEQYF
TRBJ1-2	TRBV2	NA	NA	TGTGCCAGCAGTGCTTTGTGGAACAGCAACTATGGCTACACCTTC	CASSALWNSNYGYTF